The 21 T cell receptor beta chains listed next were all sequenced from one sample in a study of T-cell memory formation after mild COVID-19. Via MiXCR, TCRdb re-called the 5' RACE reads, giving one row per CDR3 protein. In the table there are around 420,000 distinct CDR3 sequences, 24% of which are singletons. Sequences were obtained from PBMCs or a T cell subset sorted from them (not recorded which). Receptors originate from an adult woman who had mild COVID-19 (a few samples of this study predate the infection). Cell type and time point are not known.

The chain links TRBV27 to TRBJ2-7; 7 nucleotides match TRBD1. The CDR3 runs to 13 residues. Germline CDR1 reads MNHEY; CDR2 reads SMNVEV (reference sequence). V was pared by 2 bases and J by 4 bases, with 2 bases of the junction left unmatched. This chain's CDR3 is CASSLRRGYEQYF. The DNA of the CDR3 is TGTGCCAGCAGTTTACGCAGGGGGTACGAGCAGTACTTC.

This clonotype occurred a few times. This chain's CDR3 is CASSLVFTGVTEAFF. The CDR3 DNA is TGCGCCAGCAGCTTGGTTTTCACAGGGGTCACTGAAGCTTTCTTT. The J gene is TRBJ1-1, the V gene TRBV5-1; TRBD1 aligns across 7 bases. J gave up 4 bases and V 0 bases, and 6 bases lay outside the gene matches. From germline, CDR1 is SGHRS and CDR2 YFSETQ. CDR3 size: 15 residues.

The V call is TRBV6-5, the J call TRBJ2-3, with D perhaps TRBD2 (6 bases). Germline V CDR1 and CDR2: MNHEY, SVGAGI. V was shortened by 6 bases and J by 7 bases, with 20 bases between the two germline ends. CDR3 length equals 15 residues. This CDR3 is CASSSGTPSTYTQYF. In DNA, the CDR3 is TGTGCCAGCAGCTCCGGGACTCCTTCTACCTATACGCAGTATTTT.

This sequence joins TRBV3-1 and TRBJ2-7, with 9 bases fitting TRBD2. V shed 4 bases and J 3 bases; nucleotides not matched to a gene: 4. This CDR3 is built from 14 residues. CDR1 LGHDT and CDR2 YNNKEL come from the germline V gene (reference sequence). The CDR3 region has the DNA TGTGCCAGCAGCCTAGCGGGGGCTGTCTACGAGCAGTACTTC. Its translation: CASSLAGAVYEQYF.

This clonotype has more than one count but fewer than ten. The CDR3 DNA follows: TGTGCCAGCAGCTTAGCTGGGACTAGCGGGAGAAAAGTGTGGAATGAGCAGTTCTTC. Translation gives CASSLAGTSGRKVWNEQFF. The chain recombines TRBV7-2 with TRBJ2-1, with TRBD2 identical over 14 bases. This CDR3 contains 19 residues. Germline V gives CDR1 SGHTA, CDR2 FQGNSA. After removal of 0 bases from V and 7 bases from J, the junction contained 11 bases not matched to a gene.

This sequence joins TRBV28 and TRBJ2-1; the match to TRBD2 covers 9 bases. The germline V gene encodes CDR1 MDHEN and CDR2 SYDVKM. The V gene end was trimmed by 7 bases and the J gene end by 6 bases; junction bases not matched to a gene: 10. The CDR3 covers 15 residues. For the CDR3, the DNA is TGTGCCAGCACCCCGGAGCGGGGGGTCTCCAATGAGCAGTTCTTC. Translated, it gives CASTPERGVSNEQFF.

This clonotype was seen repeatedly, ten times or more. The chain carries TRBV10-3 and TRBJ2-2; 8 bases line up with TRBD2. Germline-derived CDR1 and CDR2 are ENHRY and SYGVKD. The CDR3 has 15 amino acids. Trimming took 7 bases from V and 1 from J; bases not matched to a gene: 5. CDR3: CAIKPGLENTGELFF. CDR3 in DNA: TGTGCCATCAAACCGGGACTAGAGAACACCGGGGAGCTGTTTTTT.

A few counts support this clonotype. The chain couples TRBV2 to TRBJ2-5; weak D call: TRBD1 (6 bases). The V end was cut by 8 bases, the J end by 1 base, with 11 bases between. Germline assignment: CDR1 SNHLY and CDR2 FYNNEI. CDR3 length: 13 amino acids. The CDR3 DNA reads TGTGCCAGCGGTTGGGGGCTCCAAGAGACCCAGTACTTC. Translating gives CASGWGLQETQYF.

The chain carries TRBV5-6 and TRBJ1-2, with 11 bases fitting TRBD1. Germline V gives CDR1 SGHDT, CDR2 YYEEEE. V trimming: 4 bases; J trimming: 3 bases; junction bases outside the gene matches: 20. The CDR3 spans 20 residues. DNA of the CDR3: TGTGCCAGCAGCCGGGATGGTAGATGGGACAGGGGGTCTCGCTACTATGGCTACACCTTC. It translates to CASSRDGRWDRGSRYYGYTF. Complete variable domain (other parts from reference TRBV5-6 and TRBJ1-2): DAGVTQSPTHLIKTRGQQVTLRCSPKSGHDTVSWYQQALGQGPQFIFQYYEEEERQRGNFPDRFSGHQFPNYSSELNVNALLLGDSALYLCASSRDGRWDRGSRYYGYTFGSGTRLTVV.

CDR3 sequence: CASSYSWARGNTGELFF. CDR3 DNA sequence: TGTGCCAGCAGTTACTCCTGGGCGCGCGGCAACACCGGGGAGCTGTTTTTT. This chain connects TRBV6-5 to TRBJ2-2, with unresolved D. V shed 0 bases and J shed 2 bases, with 13 bases lying between them. This CDR3 region has 17 residues. Per germline, CDR1 MNHEY and CDR2 SVGAGI.

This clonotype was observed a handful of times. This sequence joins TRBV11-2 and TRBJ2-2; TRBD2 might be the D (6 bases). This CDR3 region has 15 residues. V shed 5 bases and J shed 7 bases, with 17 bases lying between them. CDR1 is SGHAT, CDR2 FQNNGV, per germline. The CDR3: CASSVRLVSGGELFF. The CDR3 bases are TGTGCCAGCAGCGTTCGACTAGTGAGCGGCGGGGAGCTGTTTTTT.

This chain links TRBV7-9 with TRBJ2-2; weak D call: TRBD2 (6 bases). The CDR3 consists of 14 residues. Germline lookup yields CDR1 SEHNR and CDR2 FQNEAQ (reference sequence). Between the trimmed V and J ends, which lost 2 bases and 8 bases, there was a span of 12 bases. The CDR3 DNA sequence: TGTGCCAGCAGCTTACCGGGAGTGGATGGGGAGCTGTTTTTT. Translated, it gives CASSLPGVDGELFF.

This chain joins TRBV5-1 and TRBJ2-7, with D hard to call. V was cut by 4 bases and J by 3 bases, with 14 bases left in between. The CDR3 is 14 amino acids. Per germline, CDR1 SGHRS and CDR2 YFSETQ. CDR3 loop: CASSQNPEIYEQYF. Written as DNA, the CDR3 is TGCGCCAGCAGCCAAAATCCAGAGATCTACGAGCAGTACTTC. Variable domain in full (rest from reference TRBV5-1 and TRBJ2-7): KAGVTQTPRYLIKTRGQQVTLSCSPISGHRSVSWYQQTPGQGLQFLFEYFSETQRNKGNFPGRFSGRQFSNSRSEMNVSTLELGDSALYLCASSQNPEIYEQYFGPGTRLTVT.

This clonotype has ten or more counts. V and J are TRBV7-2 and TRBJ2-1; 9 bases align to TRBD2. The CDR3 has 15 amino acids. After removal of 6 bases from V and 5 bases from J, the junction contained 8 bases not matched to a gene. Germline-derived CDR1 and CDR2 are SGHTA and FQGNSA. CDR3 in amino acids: CASRFSGGLDNEQFF. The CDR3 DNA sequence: TGTGCCAGCAGGTTTAGCGGGGGACTTGACAATGAGCAGTTCTTC.

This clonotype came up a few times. CDR3: CASSLDSLSSPHRGYTEAFF. The CDR3 DNA is TGTGCCAGCAGTTTAGATTCCCTGAGTTCCCCCCACAGGGGATACACTGAAGCTTTCTTT. This chain joins TRBV12-3 or TRBV12-4 and TRBJ1-1, with 7 bases fitting TRBD1. J lost 3 bases, V lost 1 base, and 20 bases had no gene match. The CDR3 length is 20 residues.

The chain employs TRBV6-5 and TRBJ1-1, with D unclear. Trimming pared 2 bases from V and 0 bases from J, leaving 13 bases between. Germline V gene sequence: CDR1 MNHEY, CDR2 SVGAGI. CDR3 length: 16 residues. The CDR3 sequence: CASSYEGSSLNTEAFF. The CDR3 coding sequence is TGTGCCAGCAGTTACGAAGGGTCTAGTCTGAACACTGAAGCTTTCTTT.

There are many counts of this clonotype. DNA of the CDR3: TGTGCCAGCAGCAGCTGGGGGAACACTGAAGCTTTCTTT. Encoded protein: CASSSWGNTEAFF. The chain joins TRBV7-2 to TRBJ1-1; no reliable D call. Trimming stripped 5 bases from V and 1 base from J, with 8 bases between. The CDR3 totals 13 residues. The germline V gene has CDR1 SGHTA and CDR2 FQGNSA.

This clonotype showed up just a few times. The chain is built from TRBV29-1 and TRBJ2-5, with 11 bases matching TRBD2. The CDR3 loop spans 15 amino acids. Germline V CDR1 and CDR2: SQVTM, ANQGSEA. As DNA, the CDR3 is TGCAGTGGTTACTTAGCGGGAGGGCCTATAGAGACCCAGTACTTC. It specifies CSGYLAGGPIETQYF.

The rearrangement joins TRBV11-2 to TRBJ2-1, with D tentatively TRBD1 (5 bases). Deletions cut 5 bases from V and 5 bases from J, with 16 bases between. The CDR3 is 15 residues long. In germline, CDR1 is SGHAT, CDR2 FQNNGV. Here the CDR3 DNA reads TGTGCCAGCAGCATTAGCCCCGCAGGGCACAATGAGCAGTTCTTC. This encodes CASSISPAGHNEQFF.

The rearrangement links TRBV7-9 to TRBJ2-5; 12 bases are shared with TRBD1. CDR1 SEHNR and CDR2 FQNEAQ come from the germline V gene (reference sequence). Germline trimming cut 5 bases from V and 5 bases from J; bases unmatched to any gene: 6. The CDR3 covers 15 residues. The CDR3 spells CASSRGTGGLETQYF. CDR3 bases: TGTGCCAGCAGCCGAGGGACAGGGGGCCTCGAGACCCAGTACTTC.

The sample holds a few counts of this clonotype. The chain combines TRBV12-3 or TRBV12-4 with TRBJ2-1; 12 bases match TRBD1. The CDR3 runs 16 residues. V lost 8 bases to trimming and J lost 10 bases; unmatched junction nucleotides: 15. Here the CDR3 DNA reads TGTGCCAGCCTTCCCCTCGGGACAGGGGGCCCCAGGGAGCAGTTCTTC. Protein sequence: CASLPLGTGGPREQFF.